This T cell receptor (beta chain) was identified in a study of tumor and adjacent non-tumor tissue in lung cancer. V lost 5 bases to trimming and J lost 3 bases; unmatched junction nucleotides: 8. From germline, CDR1 is SGHTA and CDR2 FQGNSA. The length of the CDR3 is 15 residues. Whole-study findings and limits: Normal lung showed higher cumulative top 100 clone frequency than tumor.

Notes on this clonotype: Its antigen is not identified.

TCRbeta libraries were built with three rounds of nested PCR, modified from ARM-PCR. One entry per CDR3 protein, called by TCRdb with MiXCR from the multiplex PCR reads. Among 120,000 or so distinct CDR3 sequences, roughly 64% were seen once, and the ten largest hold 9.5% to 15%. RNA was extracted from bulk tissue without any cell sorting. This chain joins TRBV7-2 and TRBJ2-7; TRBD2 agrees at 9 bases. Sequenced: lung tumor tissue. This receptor was obtained from a man aged 25 to 40 with non-small cell lung cancer. The CDR3 loop is CASSPGSSGGYEQYF. CDR3 in DNA: TGTGCCAGCAGCCCGGGGAGTAGCGGGGGCTACGAGCAGTACTTC.